These T cell receptor beta chains were read from a single sample in a study of naive and memory T cell subsets. MiXCR was run by TCRdb on the UMI-ligation and nested PCR reads, yielding one entry per CDR3 protein. The data contain roughly 130,000 distinct CDR3 sequences, about 36% of them seen just once; the ten biggest clones take up roughly 0.9%. Source material: central memory CD4+ T cells from blood. The receptors here all came from a human donor in good health. Both conserved end residues are part of each CDR3. The D gene is left open where the match is weak. The size field is filled for only some rows; it gives once, few, many or a size class.

D,J,V,size,DNA,CDR3
TRBD2,TRBJ2-3,TRBV12-3/TRBV12-4,NA,TGTGCCAGCAGTCCCCCTAGCGGGAGTAGAGATACGCAGTATTTT,CASSPPSGSRDTQYF
NA,TRBJ1-5,TRBV20-1,few,TGCAGTGCTAGGTACCCTATCCGGGACACGGGAAGCAATCAGCCCCAGCATTTT,CSARYPIRDTGSNQPQHF
NA,TRBJ2-7,TRBV19,NA,TGTGCCAGTAGTATAGTCGACCCTGGCGGCTACGAGCAGTACTTC,CASSIVDPGGYEQYF
TRBD2,TRBJ2-1,TRBV25-1,few,TGTGCCAGCAGTGATCCCAGGACTAGCGGGAGAATCAATGAGCAGTTCTTC,CASSDPRTSGRINEQFF
NA,TRBJ2-7,TRBV10-3,few,TGTGCCGCCACTGCGGGACAGACGCGCTCCTACGAGCAGTACTTC,CAATAGQTRSYEQYF
NA,TRBJ2-3,TRBV29-1,NA,TGCAGCGTTGTCCGGCCCGGGATGGATACGCAGTATTTT,CSVVRPGMDTQYF
TRBD2,TRBJ2-7,TRBV3-1,NA,TGTGCCAGCAGCTCCCGCGGGGGTGGCGAGCAGTACTTC,CASSSRGGGEQYF
TRBD1,TRBJ1-5,TRBV24-1,NA,TGTGCCACCAGTGATCGCCGGGACAGCACCAATCAGCCCCAGCATTTT,CATSDRRDSTNQPQHF
NA,TRBJ2-7,TRBV28,NA,TGTGCCACCAAGGTGGGGATCGACGAGCAGTACTTC,CATKVGIDEQYF
TRBD2,TRBJ2-3,TRBV27,NA,TGTGCCAGCAGCTCCTCCGGGAGGGATACGCAGTATTTT,CASSSSGRDTQYF
NA,TRBJ2-3,TRBV28,many,TGTGCCAGCAGGAAAAGCACAGATACGCAGTATTTT,CASRKSTDTQYF
TRBD2,TRBJ2-2,TRBV5-1,NA,TGCGCCAGCAGCGATCCCCACAGCGGGAGGGCCCCCACCGGGGAGCTGTTTTTT,CASSDPHSGRAPTGELFF
NA,TRBJ2-3,TRBV29-1,NA,TGCAGCGTTGTGAGGCAGGGTATATCGGCGCAGTATTTT,CSVVRQGISAQYF
NA,TRBJ1-6,TRBV20-1,few,TGCAGTGCTAGAGACCTGATATCAGGCGATTCACCCCTCCACTTT,CSARDLISGDSPLHF
TRBD2,TRBJ2-7,TRBV2,few,TGTGCCAGCAGTGAATCAGCGGGAGGGCCACCGTACTTC,CASSESAGGPPYF
TRBD2,TRBJ2-7,TRBV11-2,few,TGTGCCAGCAGCCTAGCGGCTTACGGCGAGCAGTACTTC,CASSLAAYGEQYF
TRBD1,TRBJ1-2,TRBV24-1,few,TGTGCCACCAGTGACCGGACAGGGGGCTTCTATGGCTACACCTTC,CATSDRTGGFYGYTF
TRBD1,TRBJ1-4,TRBV28,NA,TGTGCCACCCGAACTGACAGGGCGGCAACTAATGAAAAACTGTTTTTT,CATRTDRAATNEKLFF
NA,TRBJ1-3,TRBV10-3,NA,TGTGCCATCAGCGGAGGGACCGGAAACACCATATATTTT,CAISGGTGNTIYF
NA,TRBJ1-5,TRBV6-5,NA,TGTGCCAGTGCGCGGGCTGCGGGTAGTCAGCCCCAGCATTTT,CASARAAGSQPQHF
NA,TRBJ2-1,TRBV12-3/TRBV12-4,NA,TGTGCCAGCAGTTCGGGTCCCCTAGCGTTAAGCTCCTACAATGAGCAGTTCTTC,CASSSGPLALSSYNEQFF
TRBD1,TRBJ1-3,TRBV5-1,NA,TGCGCCAGCAGCTTACAGGGGGGCCTATCCGTTCTCTCTGGAAACACCATATATTTT,CASSLQGGLSVLSGNTIYF
TRBD1,TRBJ1-1,TRBV3-1,few,TGTGCCAGCAGCCCGCGACAGGGACCGAACACTGAAGCTTTCTTT,CASSPRQGPNTEAFF
NA,TRBJ2-3,TRBV5-4,NA,TGTGCCAGCAGCATAGGGACTAGTGTGGGACAGGATACGCAGTATTTT,CASSIGTSVGQDTQYF
NA,TRBJ1-1,TRBV15,NA,TGTGCCACCAGCAGTGACCCGACGAGAACTGAAGCTTTCTTT,CATSSDPTRTEAFF
NA,TRBJ2-1,TRBV7-6,NA,TGTGCCAGCAGCTTGAGGACGGGTGAGCAGTTCTTC,CASSLRTGEQFF
NA,TRBJ1-5,TRBV6-6,once,TGTGCCAGCACCTCTTTAAGGGCCCTCAATCAGCCCCAGCATTTT,CASTSLRALNQPQHF
NA,TRBJ2-3,TRBV20-1,NA,TGCAGTGCTAGAGCGCCCTTTCTCCCTCAGGGTAGCACAGATACGCAGTATTTT,CSARAPFLPQGSTDTQYF
NA,TRBJ1-2,TRBV2,NA,TGTGCCAGCAGTGGGTTTAACGGGAAAAGAATCACCTTC,CASSGFNGKRITF
NA,TRBJ2-7,TRBV28,few,TGTGCCAGCAAAGGACCGAACGACTACGAGCAGTACTTC,CASKGPNDYEQYF
TRBD1,TRBJ2-6,TRBV6-1,few,TGTGCCAGCAGTCGACAGGGGGATTGGACTGGGGCCAACGTCCTGACTTTC,CASSRQGDWTGANVLTF
TRBD2,TRBJ2-7,TRBV4-1,NA,TGCGCCAGCAGGGGGTCTAGCGGGAGCCACGAGCAGTACTTC,CASRGSSGSHEQYF
NA,TRBJ1-5,TRBV28,few,TGTGCCAGCAGGGGTGACAGTAGCAATCAGCCCCAGCATTTT,CASRGDSSNQPQHF
TRBD1,TRBJ2-7,TRBV20-1,many,TGCAGTGCTAGAGGAGGGGACAGGGGCTACGAGCAGTACTTC,CSARGGDRGYEQYF
NA,TRBJ1-4,TRBV2,NA,TGTGCCAGCTCACCTTGGACAGCTAATGAAAAACTGTTTTTT,CASSPWTANEKLFF
TRBD1,TRBJ1-5,TRBV6-5,NA,TGTGCCAGCAGCCTCCGGGACAGTAGCAATCAGCCCCAGCATTTT,CASSLRDSSNQPQHF
TRBD1,TRBJ1-5,TRBV27,NA,TGTGCCAGCAGTGAGGGGGCCTTCTTCAATCAGCCCCAGCATTTT,CASSEGAFFNQPQHF
NA,TRBJ2-5,TRBV27,few,TGTGCCAGCGGTGGACAGTCGAGCGGAGTGGGGCACCAAGAGACCCAGTACTTC,CASGGQSSGVGHQETQYF
NA,TRBJ1-4,TRBV6-5,NA,TGTGCCAGCAGCCGAGGGGCGCAGAATGAAAAACTGTTTTTT,CASSRGAQNEKLFF
TRBD2,TRBJ2-7,TRBV12-3/TRBV12-4,few,TGTGCCAGCAGTTTATCCCGACTAGCGGGAGTGGTCGGCGAGCAGTACTTC,CASSLSRLAGVVGEQYF
NA,TRBJ2-3,TRBV7-8,NA,TGTGCCAGCATCGCCGCGTGGGAGGGGGATGGGACAGATACGCAGTATTTT,CASIAAWEGDGTDTQYF
NA,TRBJ1-2,TRBV11-2,NA,TGTGCCAGCATCGCGGACGGCCTGCAGGGTGGCTACACCTTC,CASIADGLQGGYTF
TRBD1,TRBJ2-7,TRBV5-6,NA,TGTGCCAGCAGCTTCACAGGGGTTCACGAGCAGTACTTC,CASSFTGVHEQYF
NA,TRBJ1-5,TRBV7-9,once,TGTGCCAGCAGCTTAGATGCTAGGAGACCCCAGCATTTT,CASSLDARRPQHF
TRBD2,TRBJ2-3,TRBV5-4,NA,TGTGCCAGCAGCCTGAATAGCGGGAGGTCCCGCGATACGCAGTATTTT,CASSLNSGRSRDTQYF
TRBD2,TRBJ2-1,TRBV20-1,NA,TGCAGTGCTAGATCAGCTAGCGGAAACTACAATGAGCAGTTCTTC,CSARSASGNYNEQFF
NA,TRBJ2-3,TRBV28,NA,TGTGCCAGCAGTTTAAGGCGCTGGCCCGTAGATACGCAGTATTTT,CASSLRRWPVDTQYF
NA,TRBJ2-1,TRBV20-1,few,TGCAGTGCTAGCGGTACTCCCGTTGGGAATGAGCAGTTCTTC,CSASGTPVGNEQFF
TRBD1,TRBJ1-5,TRBV9,few,TGTGCCAGCAGCGGGTGGGACAGAAATCAGCCCCAGCATTTT,CASSGWDRNQPQHF
NA,TRBJ1-6,TRBV20-1,NA,TGCAGTGCTGTTGAGTTGTTGGGGAATTCACCCCTCCACTTT,CSAVELLGNSPLHF